One and the same sample provided the 9 T cell receptor beta chains below, sequenced in a study of blood T cell repertoires in COVID-19. Measured with immunoSEQ multiplex PCR; TCRdb has only the in-frame clones, and not every one. This table holds more than 65,000 clones, 90% to 95% found once. Specimen: peripheral blood. All receptors come from a human donor in a cohort sampled during active COVID-19.

The chain recombines TRBV5-6 with TRBJ1-2; 10 positions agree with TRBD1. V shed 3 bases and J 3 bases; nucleotides not matched to a gene: 5. The CDR3 sequence is 15 residues long. The germline gives CDR1 SGHDT, CDR2 YYEEEE. CDR3: CASSYGQGEYYGYTF. The CDR3 DNA sequence: TGTGCCAGCAGCTACGGACAGGGGGAGTACTATGGCTACACCTTC.

This sequence joins TRBV11-2 and TRBJ2-7, with D possibly being TRBD2 (6 bases). CDR1 is SGHAT and CDR2 is FQNNGV in the germline V gene. The CDR3 has 15 amino acids. Trimming cost V 1 base and J 0 bases, with 10 bases left between them. The CDR3 sequence: CASSLVGGSSYEQYF. DNA of the CDR3: TGTGCCAGCAGCTTAGTGGGGGGTTCCTCCTACGAGCAGTACTTC.

The chain uses TRBV6-5 and TRBJ2-7; tentatively, D is TRBD2 (5 bases). This CDR3 has 13 residues. The ends were cut back, 6 bases at V and 4 bases at J, with 13 bases in the middle. Per germline, CDR1 MNHEY and CDR2 SVGAGI. In DNA form, the CDR3 reads TGTGCCAGCAGCCAATCCACTAGGTACGAGCAGTACTTC. Encoded protein: CASSQSTRYEQYF.

The chain uses TRBV7-3 and TRBJ1-1; D not resolved. This CDR3 has 12 amino acids. Germline V gives CDR1 SGHTA, CDR2 FQGTGA. The ends were cut back, 5 bases at V and 4 bases at J, with 8 bases in the middle. The CDR3 here is CASSPFSTEAFF. CDR3 bases: TGTGCCAGCAGCCCCTTCTCCACTGAAGCTTTCTTT.

The rearrangement uses TRBV6-5 and TRBJ1-2; 9 bases match TRBD1. V lost 5 bases, J lost 2 bases, and 6 bases stayed unmatched. Germline V gives CDR1 MNHEY, CDR2 SVGAGI. The CDR3 runs 15 residues. Here the CDR3 DNA reads TGTGCCAGCAGTAAACCCGGGACAGGGAACTATGGCTACACCTTC. This gives the protein CASSKPGTGNYGYTF.

This chain's CDR3 is CATGTGVSENNNEQFF. The CDR3 nucleotides read TGTGCCACCGGAACGGGGGTGTCTGAAAATAACAATGAGCAGTTCTTC. This rearrangement joins TRBV24-1 to TRBJ2-1; D is possibly TRBD2 (6 bases). This CDR3 has 16 amino acids. Germline values: CDR1 KGHDR, CDR2 SFDVKD. V shed 9 bases and J shed 5 bases, with 22 bases lying between them.

CDR3 nucleotides: TGTGCCAGCAGCTTCGGGATTGGACAGGGCAGGCCCGGGAGGGGCTACACCTTC. It encodes CASSFGIGQGRPGRGYTF. The chain combines TRBV13 with TRBJ1-2; 8 nucleotides align to TRBD1. This CDR3 contains 18 residues. Germline V gives CDR1 PRHDT, CDR2 FYEKMQ (reference sequence). Germline trimming cut 3 bases from V and 8 bases from J; bases unmatched to any gene: 20. The full variable domain, its missing parts supplied by reference TRBV13 and TRBJ1-2, is AAGVIQSPRHLIKEKRETATLKCYPIPRHDTVYWYQQGPGQDPQFLISFYEKMQSDKGSIPDRFSAQQFSDYHSELNMSSLELGDSALYFCASSFGIGQGRPGRGYTFGSGTRLTVV.

The rearrangement uses TRBV14 and TRBJ2-7; the match to TRBD1 covers 9 bases. Germline loops: CDR1 SGHDN, CDR2 FVKESK. The length of the CDR3 is 15 residues. With 3 bases clipped from V and 2 bases from J, the junction kept 5 bases outside the gene matches. CDR3 in DNA: TGTGCCAGCAGCCAGGGACAGGGAGGTGCCTACGAGCAGTACTTC. Residues: CASSQGQGGAYEQYF. Filled out from reference TRBV14 and TRBJ2-7, the complete variable domain reads EAGVTQFPSHSVIEKGQTVTLRCDPISGHDNLYWYRRVMGKEIKFLLHFVKESKQDESGMPNNRFLAERTGGTYSTLKVQPAELEDSGVYFCASSQGQGGAYEQYFGPGTRLTVT.

The chain joins TRBV28 to TRBJ1-3, with D possibly TRBD1 on 6 matching bases. Germline V gene sequence: CDR1 MDHEN, CDR2 SYDVKM. This CDR3 is built from 16 residues. Trimming took off 4 bases at V and 2 bases at J, with 15 bases between the two ends. CDR3 sequence: CASSSLSGTPGNTIYF. The CDR3 DNA follows: TGTGCCAGCAGTTCCCTCTCCGGGACACCTGGAAACACCATATATTTT. Filled out from reference TRBV28 and TRBJ1-3, the complete variable domain reads DVKVTQSSRYLVKRTGEKVFLECVQDMDHENMFWYRQDPGLGLRLIYFSYDVKMKEKGDIPEGYSVSREKKERFSLILESASTNQTSMYLCASSSLSGTPGNTIYFGEGSWLTVV.